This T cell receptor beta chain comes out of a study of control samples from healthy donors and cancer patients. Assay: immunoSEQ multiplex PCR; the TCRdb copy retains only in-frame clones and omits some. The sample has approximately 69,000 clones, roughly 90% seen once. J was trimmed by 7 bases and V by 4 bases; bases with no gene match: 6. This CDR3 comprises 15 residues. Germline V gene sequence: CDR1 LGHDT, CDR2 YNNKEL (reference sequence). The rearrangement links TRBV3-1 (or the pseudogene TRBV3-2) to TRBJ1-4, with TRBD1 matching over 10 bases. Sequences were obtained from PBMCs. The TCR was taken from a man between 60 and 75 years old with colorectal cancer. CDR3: CASSLRTGGGEKLFF. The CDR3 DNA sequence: TGTGCCAGCAGCCTTCGGACAGGGGGAGGTGAAAAACTGTTTTTT.